A selection of T cell receptor beta chains follows, all from one sample in a study of cytomegalovirus exposure and HLA in healthy donors. TCRdb's copy holds only in-frame clones and misses some; the assay was immunoSEQ multiplex PCR. Among some 69,000 clones listed, more than 65% were seen once. The sequenced sample was PBMCs. These receptors came from a woman in her thirties in good health and CMV-seronegative. Each CDR3 is given with its conserved first and last residue. Fields, in order: V gene, CDR3 protein.

>TRBV7-9
CASSTSTGNQPQHF
>TRBV18
CASSPLEIHQETQYF
>TRBV6-1
CASRTDSGNTIYF
>TRBV19
CASSPGQGPREQYF
>TRBV5-6
CASSLFGTGDFQPQHF
>TRBV4-3
CASSQGQGEGYTF
>TRBV25-1
CASSTSGAYNEQFF
>TRBV5-1
CASSPSSGYEQYF
>TRBV11-2
CASSLAETANGGYTF
>TRBV6-5
CASRGGNSPLHF
>TRBV4-3
CASSQDWTGTGYEQYF
>TRBV5-1
CASSRDRGSEKLFF
>TRBV9
CASSVATGDTQYF
>TRBV6-5
CASSPSGFSYNEQFF
>TRBV5-1
CASSIDSMNTEAFF
>TRBV4-1
CASSQLTTGNTEAFF
>TRBV11-3
CASSLVGLAGQETQYF
>TRBV5-4
CASSLDTGHNEKLFF
>TRBV11-2
CASSLGVRRENVNEQFF
>TRBV29-1
CSVKRGQGRNEQFF
>TRBV4-3
CASSQDRYTEAFF
>TRBV5-1
CASGLQGEYYGYTF
>TRBV2
CASTQQGAEGYTF
>TRBV2
CASGGGGGNQPQHF
>TRBV2
CASRSTSGGLLGETQYF
>TRBV20-1
CSKGEKAEAFF
>TRBV5-4
CASSLELGSGETQYF
>TRBV5-6
CASSLVGGNYGYTF
>TRBV12-5
CASGFRDRVETEAFF
>TRBV13
CASSVKFLGGSDGYTF
>TRBV6-6
CASSYRGGRETQYF
>TRBV5-8
CASSLGRQGYNSPLHF
>TRBV16
CASSQLGGDEAFF
>TRBV4-1
CASSQDRAGLSPLHF
>TRBV6-5
CASSEPLKNEQYF
>TRBV4-1
CASSQEPSGTPNEQFF
>TRBV9
CASSVEGSGYSSTDTQYF
>TRBV7-8
CASSPLRGQGNSPLHF
>TRBV5-1
CASSLDGVNTEAFF
>TRBV5-4
CASTQGSRANTGELFF
>TRBV5-1
CASSAALAGVYAGELFF
>TRBV9
CASSVATGGLAAPQETQYF
>TRBV7-2
CASSLGARPTDTQYF
>TRBV2
CASPDRGGYTF
>TRBV6-1
CASSVRPRETQYF
>TRBV6-5
CASSATGGTEAFF
>TRBV6-1
CASSDPGQGAKVEKLFF
>TRBV6-5
CASRDDSNTQYF
>TRBV4-3
CASSQDLSSGRGDTQYF
>TRBV11-2
CASSFTGAYGYTF
>TRBV5-4
CASSIDRTANYGYTF
>TRBV5-6
CASSLRGTGPLLYGYTF
>TRBV5-4
CASQRGTSNTGELFF
>TRBV11-2
CASSPGTGGTEAFF
>TRBV11-3
CASSHTSGTVEETQYF
>TRBV5-4
CASSWGQGDTDTQYF
>TRBV11-2
CASSLDQKNYANTGELFF